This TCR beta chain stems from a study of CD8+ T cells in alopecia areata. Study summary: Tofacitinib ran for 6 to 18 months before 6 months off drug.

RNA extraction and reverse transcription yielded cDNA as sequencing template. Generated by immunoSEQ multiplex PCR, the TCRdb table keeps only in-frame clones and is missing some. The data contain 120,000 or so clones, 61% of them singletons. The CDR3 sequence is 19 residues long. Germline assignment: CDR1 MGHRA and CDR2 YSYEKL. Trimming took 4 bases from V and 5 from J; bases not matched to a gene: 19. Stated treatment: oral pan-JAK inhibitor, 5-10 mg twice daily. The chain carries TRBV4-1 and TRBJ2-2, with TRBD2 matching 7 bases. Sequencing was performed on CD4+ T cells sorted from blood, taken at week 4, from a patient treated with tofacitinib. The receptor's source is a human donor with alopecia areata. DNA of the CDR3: TGCGCCAGCAGCCTATTGCCGACCGGGACCCCGGGGGGAACCGGGGAGCTGTTTTTT. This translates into CASSLLPTGTPGGTGELFF.